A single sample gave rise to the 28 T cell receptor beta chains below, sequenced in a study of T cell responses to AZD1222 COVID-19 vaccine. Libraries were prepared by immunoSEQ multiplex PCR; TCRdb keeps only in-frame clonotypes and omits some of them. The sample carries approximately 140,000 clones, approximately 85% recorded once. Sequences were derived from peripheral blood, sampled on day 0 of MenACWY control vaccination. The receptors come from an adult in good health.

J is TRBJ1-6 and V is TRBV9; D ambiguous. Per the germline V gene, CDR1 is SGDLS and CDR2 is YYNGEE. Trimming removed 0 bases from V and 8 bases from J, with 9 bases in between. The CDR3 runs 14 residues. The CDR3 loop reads CASSVVGEHSPLHF. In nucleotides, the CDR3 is TGTGCCAGCAGCGTAGTCGGGGAACATTCACCCCTCCACTTT.

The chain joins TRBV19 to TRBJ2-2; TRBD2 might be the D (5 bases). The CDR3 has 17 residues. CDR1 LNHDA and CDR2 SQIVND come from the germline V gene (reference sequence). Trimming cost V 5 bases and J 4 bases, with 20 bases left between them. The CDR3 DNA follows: TGTGCCAGTAGTCCCCGAGGTCGTACGGGGATCACCGGGGAGCTGTTTTTT. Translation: CASSPRGRTGITGELFF.

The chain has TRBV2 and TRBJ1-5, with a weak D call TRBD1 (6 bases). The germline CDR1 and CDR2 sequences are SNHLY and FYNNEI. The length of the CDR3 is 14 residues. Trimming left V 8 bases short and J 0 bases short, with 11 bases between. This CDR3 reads CASRGAYSNQPQHF. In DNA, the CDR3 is TGTGCCAGCCGGGGGGCTTATAGCAATCAGCCCCAGCATTTT. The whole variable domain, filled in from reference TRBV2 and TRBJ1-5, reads EPEVTQTPSHQVTQMGQEVILRCVPISNHLYFYWYRQILGQKVEFLVSFYNNEISEKSEIFDDQFSVERPDGSNFTLKIRSTKLEDSAMYFCASRGAYSNQPQHFGDGTRLSIL.

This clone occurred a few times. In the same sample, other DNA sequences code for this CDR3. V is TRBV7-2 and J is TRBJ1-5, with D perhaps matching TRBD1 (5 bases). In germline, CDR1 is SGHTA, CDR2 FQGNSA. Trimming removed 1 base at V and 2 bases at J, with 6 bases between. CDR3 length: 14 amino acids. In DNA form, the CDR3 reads TGTGCCAGCAGCTTAGTCAGGGGCAATCAGCCCCAGCATTTT. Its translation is CASSLVRGNQPQHF.

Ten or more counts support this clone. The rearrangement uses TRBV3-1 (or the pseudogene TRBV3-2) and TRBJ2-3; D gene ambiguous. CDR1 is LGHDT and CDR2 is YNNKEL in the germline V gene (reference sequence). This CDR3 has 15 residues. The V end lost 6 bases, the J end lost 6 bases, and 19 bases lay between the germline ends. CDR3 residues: CASSHERAGWDTQYF. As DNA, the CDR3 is TGTGCCAGCAGTCACGAAAGGGCAGGCTGGGATACGCAGTATTTT.

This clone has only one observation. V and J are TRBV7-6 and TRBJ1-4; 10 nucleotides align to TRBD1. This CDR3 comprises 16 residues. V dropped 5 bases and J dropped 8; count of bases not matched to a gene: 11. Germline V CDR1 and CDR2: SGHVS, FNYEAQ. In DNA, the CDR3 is TGTGCCAGCAGCCGCGGGACAGGGGTAATCGGGGAAAAACTGTTTTTT. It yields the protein CASSRGTGVIGEKLFF.

CDR3 coding DNA: TGTGCCAGCAGTTCGATAAGGGGGGCCACAGATACGCAGTATTTT. Translating it yields CASSSIRGATDTQYF. The chain joins TRBV7-9 to TRBJ2-3, with D perhaps being TRBD1 or TRBD2 (6 bases each). Germline CDR1 SEHNR, CDR2 FQNEAQ (reference sequence). The CDR3 runs to 15 residues. With 6 bases removed from V and 2 bases from J, the gap between germline ends came to 15 bases.

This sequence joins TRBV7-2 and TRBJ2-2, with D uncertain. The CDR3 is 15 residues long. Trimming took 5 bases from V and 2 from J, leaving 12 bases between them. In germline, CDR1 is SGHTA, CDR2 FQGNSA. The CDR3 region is CASSPRTPNTGELFF. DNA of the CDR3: TGTGCCAGCAGCCCACGCACGCCCAACACCGGGGAGCTGTTTTTT.

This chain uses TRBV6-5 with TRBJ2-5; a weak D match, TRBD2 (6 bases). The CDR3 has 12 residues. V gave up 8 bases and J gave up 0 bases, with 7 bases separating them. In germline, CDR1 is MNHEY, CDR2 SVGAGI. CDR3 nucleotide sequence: TGTGCCAGCGGAGGGTACCAAGAGACCCAGTACTTC. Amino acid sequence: CASGGYQETQYF.

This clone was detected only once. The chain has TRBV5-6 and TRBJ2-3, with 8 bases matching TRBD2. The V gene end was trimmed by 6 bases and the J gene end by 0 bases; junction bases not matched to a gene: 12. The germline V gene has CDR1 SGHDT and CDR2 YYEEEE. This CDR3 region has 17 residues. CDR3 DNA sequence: TGTGCCAGCACCAAACGGAGCGGGGGAGATAGCACAGATACGCAGTATTTT. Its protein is CASTKRSGGDSTDTQYF.

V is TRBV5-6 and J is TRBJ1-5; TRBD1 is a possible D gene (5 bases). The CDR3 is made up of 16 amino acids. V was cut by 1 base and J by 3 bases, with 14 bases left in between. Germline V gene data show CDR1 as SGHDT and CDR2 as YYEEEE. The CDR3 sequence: CASSLPRKGYNQPQHF. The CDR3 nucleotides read TGTGCCAGCAGCTTGCCTCGGAAGGGGTACAATCAGCCCCAGCATTTT.

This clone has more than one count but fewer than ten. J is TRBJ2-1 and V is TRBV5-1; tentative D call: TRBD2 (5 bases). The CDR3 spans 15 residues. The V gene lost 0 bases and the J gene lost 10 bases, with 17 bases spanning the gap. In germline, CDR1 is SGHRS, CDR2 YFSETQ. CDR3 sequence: CASSLGVARGREQFF. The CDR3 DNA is TGCGCCAGCAGCTTGGGGGTAGCCCGAGGGAGAGAGCAGTTCTTC.

The DNA of the CDR3 is TGTGCCACCAGTGACAAGGGACCTTCTCGGAGCTACACCTTC. It codes for CATSDKGPSRSYTF. The V gene is TRBV24-1, the J gene TRBJ1-2, with D maybe TRBD1 (5 bases). CDR1 and CDR2 (germline): KGHDR, SFDVKD. The CDR3 sequence is 14 residues long. V shed 4 bases and J shed 9 bases, with 17 bases lying between them.

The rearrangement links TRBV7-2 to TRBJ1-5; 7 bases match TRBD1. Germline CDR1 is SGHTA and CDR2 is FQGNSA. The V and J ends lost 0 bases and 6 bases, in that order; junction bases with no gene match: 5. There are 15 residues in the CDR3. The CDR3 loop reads CASSLAGTESQPQHF. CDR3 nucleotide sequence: TGTGCCAGCAGCTTAGCGGGGACAGAAAGTCAGCCCCAGCATTTT.

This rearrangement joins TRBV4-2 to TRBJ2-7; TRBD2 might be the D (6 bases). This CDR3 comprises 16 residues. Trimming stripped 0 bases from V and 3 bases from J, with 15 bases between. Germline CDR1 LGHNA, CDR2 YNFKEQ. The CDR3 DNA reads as TGTGCCAGCAGCCAAGATCTGGGTAGCGGAGACTACGAGCAGTACTTC. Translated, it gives CASSQDLGSGDYEQYF.

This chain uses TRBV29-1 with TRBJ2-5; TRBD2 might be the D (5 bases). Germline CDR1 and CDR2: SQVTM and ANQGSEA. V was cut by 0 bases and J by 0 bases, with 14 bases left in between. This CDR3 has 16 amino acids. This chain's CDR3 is CSVEEEGSINQETQYF. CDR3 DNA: TGCAGCGTTGAAGAGGAAGGGAGCATAAACCAAGAGACCCAGTACTTC.

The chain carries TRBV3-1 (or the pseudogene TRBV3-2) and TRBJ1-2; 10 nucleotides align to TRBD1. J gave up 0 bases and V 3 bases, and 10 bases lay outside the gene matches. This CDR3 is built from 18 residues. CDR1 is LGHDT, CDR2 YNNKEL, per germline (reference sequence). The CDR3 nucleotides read TGTGCCAGCAGCCATCGCTTAGGACAGGGGGGAGCTAACTATGGCTACACCTTC. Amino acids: CASSHRLGQGGANYGYTF.

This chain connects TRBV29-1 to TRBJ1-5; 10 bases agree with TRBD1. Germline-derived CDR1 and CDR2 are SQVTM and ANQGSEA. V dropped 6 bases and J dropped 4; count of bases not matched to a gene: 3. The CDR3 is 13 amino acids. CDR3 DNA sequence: TGCAGCGTGGCGGACAGGGGGAATCAGCCCCAGCATTTT. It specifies CSVADRGNQPQHF.

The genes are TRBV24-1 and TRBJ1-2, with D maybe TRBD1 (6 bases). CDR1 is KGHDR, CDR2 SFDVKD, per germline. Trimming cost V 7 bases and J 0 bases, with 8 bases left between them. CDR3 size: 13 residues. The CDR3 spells CATRKGANYGYTF. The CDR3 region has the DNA TGTGCCACCAGGAAGGGGGCTAACTATGGCTACACCTTC.

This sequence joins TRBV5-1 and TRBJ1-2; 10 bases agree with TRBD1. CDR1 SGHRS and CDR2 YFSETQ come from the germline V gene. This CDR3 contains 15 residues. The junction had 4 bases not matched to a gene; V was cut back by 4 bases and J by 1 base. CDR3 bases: TGCGCCAGCAGCAGCGGACAGGGGGGTAACTATGGCTACACCTTC. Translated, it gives CASSSGQGGNYGYTF.

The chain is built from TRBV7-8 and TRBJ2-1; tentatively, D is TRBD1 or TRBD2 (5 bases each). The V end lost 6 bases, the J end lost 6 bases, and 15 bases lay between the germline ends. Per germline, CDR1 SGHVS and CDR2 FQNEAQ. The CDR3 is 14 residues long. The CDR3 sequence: CASRLGPTGNEQFF. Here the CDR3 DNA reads TGTGCCAGCAGATTGGGACCGACCGGCAATGAGCAGTTCTTC.

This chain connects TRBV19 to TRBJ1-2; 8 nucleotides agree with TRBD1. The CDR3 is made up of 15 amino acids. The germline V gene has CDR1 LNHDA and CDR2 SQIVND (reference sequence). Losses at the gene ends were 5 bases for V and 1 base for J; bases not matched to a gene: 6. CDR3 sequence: CASSPDRGFNYGYTF. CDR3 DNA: TGTGCCAGTAGTCCAGACAGGGGTTTTAACTATGGCTACACCTTC.

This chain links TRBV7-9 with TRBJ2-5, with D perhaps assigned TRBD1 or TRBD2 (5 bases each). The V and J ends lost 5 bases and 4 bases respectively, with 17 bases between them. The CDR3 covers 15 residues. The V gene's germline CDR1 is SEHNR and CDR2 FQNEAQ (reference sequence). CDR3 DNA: TGTGCCAGCAGCCGGACGGGACGCACGACAGAGACCCAGTACTTC. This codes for CASSRTGRTTETQYF.

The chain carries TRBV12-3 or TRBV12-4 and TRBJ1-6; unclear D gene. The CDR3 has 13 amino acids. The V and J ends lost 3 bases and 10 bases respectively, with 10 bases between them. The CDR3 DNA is TGTGCCAGCAGTTTTCGCGAGGTGTCACCCCTCCACTTT. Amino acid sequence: CASSFREVSPLHF.

CDR3 sequence (DNA): TGTGCCAGCAGCTTAGTGCGGGAGGGGAACGAGCAGTTCTTC. Translating gives CASSLVREGNEQFF. The chain recombines TRBV11-2 with TRBJ2-1, with 9 bases that match TRBD2. V was clipped by 1 base and J by 10 bases; unmatched bases: 5. Germline lookup yields CDR1 SGHAT and CDR2 FQNNGV. There are 14 residues in the CDR3.

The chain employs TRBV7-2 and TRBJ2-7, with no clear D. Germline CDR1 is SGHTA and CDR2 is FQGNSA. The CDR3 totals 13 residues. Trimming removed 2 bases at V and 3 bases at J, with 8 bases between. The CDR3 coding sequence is TGTGCCAGCAGCTTAACCATAATCTACGAGCAGTACTTC. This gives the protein CASSLTIIYEQYF. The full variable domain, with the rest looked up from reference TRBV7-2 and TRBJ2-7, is GAGVSQSPSNKVTEKGKDVELRCDPISGHTALYWYRQSLGQGLEFLIYFQGNSAPDKSGLPSDRFSAERTGGSVSTLTIQRTQQEDSAVYLCASSLTIIYEQYFGPGTRLTVT.

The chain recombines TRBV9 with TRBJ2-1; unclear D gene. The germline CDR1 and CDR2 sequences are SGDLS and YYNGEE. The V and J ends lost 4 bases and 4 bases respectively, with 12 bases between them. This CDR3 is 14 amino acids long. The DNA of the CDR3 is TGTGCCAGCAGCCCAGGCGTCGTGTACAATGAGCAGTTCTTC. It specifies CASSPGVVYNEQFF.

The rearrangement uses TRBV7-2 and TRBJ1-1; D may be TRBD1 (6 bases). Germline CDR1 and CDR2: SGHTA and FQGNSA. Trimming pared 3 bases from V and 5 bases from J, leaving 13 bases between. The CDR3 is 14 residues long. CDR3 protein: CASSLARGNTEAFF. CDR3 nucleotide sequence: TGTGCCAGCAGCTTGGCCAGGGGAAATACTGAAGCTTTCTTT.